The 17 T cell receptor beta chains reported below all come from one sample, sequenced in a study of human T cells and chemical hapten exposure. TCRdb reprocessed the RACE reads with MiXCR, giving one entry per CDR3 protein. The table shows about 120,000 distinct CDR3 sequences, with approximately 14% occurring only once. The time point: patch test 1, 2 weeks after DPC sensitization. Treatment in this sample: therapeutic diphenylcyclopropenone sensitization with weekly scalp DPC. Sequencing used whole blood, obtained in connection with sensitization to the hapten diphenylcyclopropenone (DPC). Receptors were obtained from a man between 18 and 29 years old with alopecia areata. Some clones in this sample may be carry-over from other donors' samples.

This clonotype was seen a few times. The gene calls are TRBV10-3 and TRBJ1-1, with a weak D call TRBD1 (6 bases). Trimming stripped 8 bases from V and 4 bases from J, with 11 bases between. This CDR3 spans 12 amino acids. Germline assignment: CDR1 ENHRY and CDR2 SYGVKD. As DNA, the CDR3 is TGTGCCATCGCTGACAGGCCCACTGAAGCTTTCTTT. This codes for CAIADRPTEAFF.

The CDR3 loop is CASSFYTNEQFF. CDR3 nucleotides: TGTGCCAGCAGCTTCTATACCAATGAGCAGTTCTTC. The V gene is TRBV7-9, the J gene TRBJ2-1; no reliable D call. With 3 bases removed from V and 6 bases from J, the gap between germline ends came to 6 bases. The CDR3 covers 12 residues. CDR1 SEHNR and CDR2 FQNEAQ come from the germline V gene (reference sequence).

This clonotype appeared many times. The chain's CDR3 is CASRRINKNIQYF. CDR3 DNA: TGTGCCAGCAGGAGAATCAATAAGAACATTCAGTACTTC. The chain carries TRBV6-5 and TRBJ2-4; D is ambiguous. The CDR3 consists of 13 residues. Germline CDR1 and CDR2: MNHEY and SVGAGI. Trimming cost V 6 bases and J 7 bases, with 13 bases left between them.

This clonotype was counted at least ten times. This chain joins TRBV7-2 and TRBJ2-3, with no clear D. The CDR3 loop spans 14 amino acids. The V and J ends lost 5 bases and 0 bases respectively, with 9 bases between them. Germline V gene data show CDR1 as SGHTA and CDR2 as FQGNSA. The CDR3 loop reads CASSAIPSTDTQYF. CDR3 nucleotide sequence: TGTGCCAGCAGCGCAATTCCTAGCACAGATACGCAGTATTTT.

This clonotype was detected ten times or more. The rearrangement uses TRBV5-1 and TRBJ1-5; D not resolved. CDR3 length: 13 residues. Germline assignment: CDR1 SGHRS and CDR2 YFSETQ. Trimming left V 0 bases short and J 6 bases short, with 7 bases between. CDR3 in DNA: TGCGCCAGCAGCTTGGGCCAGCTTCAGCCCCAGCATTTT. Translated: CASSLGQLQPQHF.

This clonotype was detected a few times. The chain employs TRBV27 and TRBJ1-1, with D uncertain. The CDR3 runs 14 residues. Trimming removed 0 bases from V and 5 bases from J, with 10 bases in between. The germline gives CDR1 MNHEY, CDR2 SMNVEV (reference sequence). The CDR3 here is CASSLSLGGTEAFF. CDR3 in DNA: TGTGCCAGCAGTTTATCGTTGGGTGGGACTGAAGCTTTCTTT.

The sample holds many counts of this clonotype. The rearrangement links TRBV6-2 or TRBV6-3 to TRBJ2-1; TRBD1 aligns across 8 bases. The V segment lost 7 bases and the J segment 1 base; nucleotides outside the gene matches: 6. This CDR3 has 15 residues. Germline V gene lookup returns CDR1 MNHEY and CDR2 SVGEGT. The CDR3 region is CASISDRGSYNEQFF. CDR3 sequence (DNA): TGTGCCAGCATCAGCGACAGGGGTTCCTACAATGAGCAGTTCTTC.

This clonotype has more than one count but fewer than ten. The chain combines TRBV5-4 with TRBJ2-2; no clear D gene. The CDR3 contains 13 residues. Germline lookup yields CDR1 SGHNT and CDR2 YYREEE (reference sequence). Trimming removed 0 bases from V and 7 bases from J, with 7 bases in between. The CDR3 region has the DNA TGTGCCAGCAGCTTGGCCTTTGGCGGGGAGCTGTTTTTT. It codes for CASSLAFGGELFF.

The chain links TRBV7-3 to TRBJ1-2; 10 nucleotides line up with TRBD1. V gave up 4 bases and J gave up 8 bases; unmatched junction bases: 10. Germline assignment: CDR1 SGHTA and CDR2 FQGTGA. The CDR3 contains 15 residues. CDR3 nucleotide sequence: TGTGCCAGCAGCTCTCCAGGGACAGGGGTGGAGGGCTACACCTTC. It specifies CASSSPGTGVEGYTF.

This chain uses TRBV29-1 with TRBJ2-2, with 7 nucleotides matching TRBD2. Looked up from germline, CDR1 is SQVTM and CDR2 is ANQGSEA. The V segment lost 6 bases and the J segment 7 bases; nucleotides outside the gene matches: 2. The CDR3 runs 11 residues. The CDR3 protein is CSVRTSGELFF. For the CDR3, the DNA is TGCAGCGTCCGGACTAGCGGGGAGCTGTTTTTT.

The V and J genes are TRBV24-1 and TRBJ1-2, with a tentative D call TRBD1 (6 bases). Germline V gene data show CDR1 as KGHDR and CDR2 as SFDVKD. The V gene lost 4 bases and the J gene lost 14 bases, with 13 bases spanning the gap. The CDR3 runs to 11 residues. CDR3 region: CATSERGARTF. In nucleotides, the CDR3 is TGTGCCACCAGTGAGAGGGGGGCGCGGACCTTC.

The CDR3 loop reads CASSLQGSYEQYF. As DNA, the CDR3 is TGTGCCAGCAGTTTACAGGGGTCCTACGAGCAGTACTTC. The V call is TRBV6-2 or TRBV6-3, the J call TRBJ2-7; 7 bases match TRBD1. Germline assignment: CDR1 MNHEY and CDR2 SVGEGT. The junction had 1 base not matched to a gene; V was cut back by 4 bases and J by 1 base. There are 13 residues in the CDR3.

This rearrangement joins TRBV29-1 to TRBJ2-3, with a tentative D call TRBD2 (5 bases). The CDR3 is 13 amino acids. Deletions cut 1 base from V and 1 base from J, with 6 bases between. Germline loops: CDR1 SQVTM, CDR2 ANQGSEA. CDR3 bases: TGCAGCGTTGAAGGAGCGGGCACAGATACGCAGTATTTT. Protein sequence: CSVEGAGTDTQYF.

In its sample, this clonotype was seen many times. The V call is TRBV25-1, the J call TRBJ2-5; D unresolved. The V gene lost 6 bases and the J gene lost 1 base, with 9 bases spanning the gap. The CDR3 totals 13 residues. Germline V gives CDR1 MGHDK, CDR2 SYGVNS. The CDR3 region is CASSIEAQETQYF. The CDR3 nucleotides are TGTGCCAGCAGCATCGAGGCCCAAGAGACCCAGTACTTC.

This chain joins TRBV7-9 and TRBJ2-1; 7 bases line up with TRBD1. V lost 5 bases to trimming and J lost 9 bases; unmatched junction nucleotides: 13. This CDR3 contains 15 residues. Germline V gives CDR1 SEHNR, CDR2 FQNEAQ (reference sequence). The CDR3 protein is CASSPGTERVREQFF. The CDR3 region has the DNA TGTGCCAGCAGCCCTGGGACAGAAAGGGTGCGTGAGCAGTTCTTC. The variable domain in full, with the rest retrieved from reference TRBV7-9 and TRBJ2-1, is DTGVSQNPRHKITKRGQNVTFRCDPISEHNRLYWYRQTLGQGPEFLTYFQNEAQLEKSRLLSDRFSAERPKGSFSTLEIQRTEQGDSAMYLCASSPGTERVREQFFGPGTRLTVL.

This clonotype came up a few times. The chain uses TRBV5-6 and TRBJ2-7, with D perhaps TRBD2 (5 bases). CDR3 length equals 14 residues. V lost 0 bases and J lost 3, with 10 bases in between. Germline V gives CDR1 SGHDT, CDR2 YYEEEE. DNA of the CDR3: TGTGCCAGCAGCTTGGCTCTCGGGATCTACGAGCAGTACGTC. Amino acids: CASSLALGIYEQYV.

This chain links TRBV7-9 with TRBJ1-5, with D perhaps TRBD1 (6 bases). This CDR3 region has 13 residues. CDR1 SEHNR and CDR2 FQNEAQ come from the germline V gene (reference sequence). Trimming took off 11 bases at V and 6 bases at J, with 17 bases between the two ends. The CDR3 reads CAWAGGESQPQHF. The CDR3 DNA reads TGTGCCTGGGCCGGGGGCGAGAGTCAGCCCCAGCATTTT.